This TCR beta chain was identified during a study of shared clonotypes between healthy human individuals. The table came from immunoSEQ multiplex PCR; TCRdb's copy has only in-frame clones and leaves some out. The sample gives some 1,600,000 clones, 95% to 99% of which show up once; 0.45% is in the top ten. V shed 1 base and J 2 bases; nucleotides not matched to a gene: 2. Germline-derived CDR1 and CDR2 are MNHNS and SASEGT. The CDR3 totals 14 residues. Specimen: naive CD4+ T cells sorted from blood. Described subset: CD45RA+ positively selected. This TCR was sampled from a man aged 25 to 45 in good health. The chain has TRBV6-1 and TRBJ2-7; 7 nucleotides align to TRBD1. The CDR3 region is CASSEGTGAYEQYF. CDR3 nucleotides: TGTGCCAGCAGTGAAGGCACAGGGGCCTACGAGCAGTACTTC.